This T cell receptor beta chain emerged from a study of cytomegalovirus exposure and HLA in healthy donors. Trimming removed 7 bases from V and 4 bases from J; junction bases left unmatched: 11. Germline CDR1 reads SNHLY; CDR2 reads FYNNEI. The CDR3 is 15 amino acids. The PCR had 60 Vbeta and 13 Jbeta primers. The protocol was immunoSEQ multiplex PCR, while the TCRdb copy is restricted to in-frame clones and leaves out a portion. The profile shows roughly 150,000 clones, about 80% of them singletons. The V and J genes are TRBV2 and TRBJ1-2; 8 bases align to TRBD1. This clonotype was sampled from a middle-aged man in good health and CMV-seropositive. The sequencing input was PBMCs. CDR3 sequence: CASTPERQGTYGYTF. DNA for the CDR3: TGTGCCAGCACTCCCGAAAGACAGGGGACCTATGGCTACACCTTC.